This passage covers 32 T cell receptor beta chains from one sample sequenced in a study of cytomegalovirus exposure and HLA in healthy donors. Primers for the PCR totalled 60 Vbeta and 13 Jbeta. Data came from immunoSEQ multiplex PCR; TCRdb stores just in-frame clones and leaves some out. The repertoire includes under 200,000 clones, 75% to 90% of them detected once, and approximately 0.8% sits in the top ten. The source material was PBMCs. Receptors originate from a woman aged 18-29 years in good health and CMV-seronegative.

The chain joins TRBV7-9 to TRBJ1-5; possibly TRBD1 for D (5 bases). This CDR3 is 15 amino acids long. The germline V and J ends were trimmed by 1 base and 6 bases, with 13 bases remaining between them. Germline CDR1 and CDR2: SEHNR and FQNEAQ (reference sequence). The CDR3 is CASSLEWGVGQPQHF. The CDR3 nucleotides read TGTGCCAGCAGCTTAGAGTGGGGGGTGGGTCAGCCCCAGCATTTT. Variable domain in full (rest from reference TRBV7-9 and TRBJ1-5): DTGVSQNPRHKITKRGQNVTFRCDPISEHNRLYWYRQTLGQGPEFLTYFQNEAQLEKSRLLSDRFSAERPKGSFSTLEIQRTEQGDSAMYLCASSLEWGVGQPQHFGDGTRLSIL.

The chain recombines TRBV7-9 with TRBJ2-3, with D possibly being TRBD1 (6 bases). The V gene's germline CDR1 is SEHNR and CDR2 FQNEAQ (reference sequence). V was clipped by 3 bases and J by 2 bases, with 12 bases between them. The length of the CDR3 is 15 residues. The CDR3 DNA sequence: TGTGCCAGCAGCTTCCCCGGGACAAACACAGATACGCAGTATTTT. The encoded protein is CASSFPGTNTDTQYF.

The V call is TRBV7-7, the J call TRBJ2-5; 10 bases agree with TRBD1. Trimming at V came to 0 bases and at J to 5 bases, leaving 6 bases not matched to a gene. The CDR3 has 16 amino acids. CDR1 is SSHAT, CDR2 FNYEAQ, per germline (reference sequence). Here the CDR3 reads CASSLALDRGEETQYF. CDR3 coding DNA: TGTGCCAGCAGCTTAGCCTTGGACAGGGGGGAGGAGACCCAGTACTTC.

This chain connects TRBV12-5 to TRBJ1-5; 7 positions match TRBD1. CDR1 is LGHNT and CDR2 is FRNRAP in the germline V gene. The junction had 6 bases not matched to a gene; V was cut back by 2 bases and J by 2 bases. The CDR3 runs 16 residues. The CDR3 loop is CASGLNRGGGNQPQHF. In DNA, the CDR3 is TGTGCTAGTGGTTTGAACAGGGGAGGAGGCAATCAGCCCCAGCATTTT.

The chain is built from TRBV27 and TRBJ1-1; 11 positions match TRBD1. CDR3 length equals 18 residues. J was trimmed by 1 base and V by 6 bases; bases with no gene match: 13. In germline, CDR1 is MNHEY, CDR2 SMNVEV (reference sequence). In nucleotides, the CDR3 is TGTGCCAGCAGATCACTATCCGGGACAGGGGGGGCGAACACTGAAGCTTTCTTT. The encoded protein is CASRSLSGTGGANTEAFF.

V and J are TRBV27 and TRBJ2-7; maybe TRBD2 (5 bases). From germline, CDR1 is MNHEY and CDR2 SMNVEV (reference sequence). Trimming shortened V by 2 bases and J by 7 bases, and 12 bases separated the two germline ends. The CDR3 sequence is 13 residues long. The CDR3 nucleotides are TGTGCCAGCAGTTTAGCGGGCCCGGGGGAGCAGTACTTC. Translating gives CASSLAGPGEQYF.

V gene TRBV10-2 combines with J gene TRBJ1-2; 10 bases line up with TRBD1. Germline CDR1 is WSHSY and CDR2 is SAAADI. J lost 2 bases, V lost 8 bases, and 8 bases had no gene match. The CDR3 extends over 15 amino acids. CDR3 nucleotide sequence: TGCGCCAGCGCTCCGGGACAGGGGTCGAACTATGGCTACACCTTC. This gives the protein CASAPGQGSNYGYTF.

The sample holds a few counts of this clone. The chain joins TRBV28 to TRBJ1-1; 9 positions match TRBD1. With V trimmed by 6 bases and J by 7 bases, 12 bases remained unmatched. The CDR3 spans 15 residues. Germline-derived CDR1 and CDR2 are MDHEN and SYDVKM. CDR3 amino acids: CASSSPQGAAFEAFF. The CDR3 bases are TGTGCCAGCAGCTCCCCACAGGGGGCTGCCTTTGAAGCTTTCTTT.

The chain joins TRBV7-6 to TRBJ2-1, with TRBD2 matching over 9 bases. CDR1 and CDR2 from the germline V gene are SGHVS and FNYEAQ. V was clipped by 5 bases and J by 4 bases; unmatched bases: 3. The CDR3 has 14 residues. The CDR3 is CASSAGGTYNEQFF. Here the CDR3 DNA reads TGTGCCAGCAGCGCGGGAGGGACGTACAATGAGCAGTTCTTC.

This chain joins TRBV1 and TRBJ2-7; the listed D gene, TRBD2, was not tested against the DNA. TRBV1 is an annotated pseudogene. CDR3 size: 12 residues. The CDR3 loop is CTSSQDAGPQYF. CDR3 sequence (DNA): TGCACCAGCAGCCAAGACGCGGGACCGCAGTACTTC.

This sequence joins TRBV30 and TRBJ1-1; weak D call: TRBD1 (5 bases). The germline V gene has CDR1 GTSNPN and CDR2 SVGIG (reference sequence). The CDR3 consists of 14 residues. V was cut by 0 bases and J by 7 bases, with 15 bases left in between. CDR3 region: CAWSVRGLLGEAFF. Here the CDR3 DNA reads TGTGCCTGGAGTGTGCGGGGCCTTCTGGGTGAAGCTTTCTTT.

The V gene is TRBV6-1, the J gene TRBJ2-7; D is perhaps TRBD1 (6 bases). There are 14 residues in the CDR3. Looked up from germline, CDR1 is MNHNS and CDR2 is SASEGT. The V end lost 6 bases, the J end lost 2 bases, and 14 bases lay between the germline ends. CDR3 bases: TGTGCCAGCAGAAACCCAGGGGTTCCCTACGAGCAGTACTTC. Amino acid sequence: CASRNPGVPYEQYF.

A note on this clone: One junction end does not reproduce the germline sequence, and a read error may be involved. This sample also contains other DNA sequences that code for the same CDR3. J is TRBJ1-1 and V is TRBV7-9, with D possibly matching TRBD1 (6 bases). The germline gives CDR1 SEHNR, CDR2 FQNEAQ (reference sequence). There are 16 residues in the CDR3. Written as DNA, the CDR3 is TGTGCCAGCAGCCTGACAGGACGTCTTGGGGATACTGAAGCCTTCTTT. Residues: CASSLTGRLGDTEAFF.

V gene TRBV6-5 combines with J gene TRBJ2-5; TRBD2 agrees at 9 bases. After removal of 4 bases from V and 0 bases from J, the junction contained 6 bases not matched to a gene. The germline V gene has CDR1 MNHEY and CDR2 SVGAGI. The CDR3 is 16 residues long. The CDR3 nucleotides read TGTGCCAGCAGTTCCAGCGGGAGGCCTTACCAAGAGACCCAGTACTTC. It translates to CASSSSGRPYQETQYF.

This sequence joins TRBV9 and TRBJ1-2; 7 bases align to TRBD1. This CDR3 has 17 amino acids. CDR1 is SGDLS and CDR2 is YYNGEE in the germline V gene. Germline trimming cut 3 bases from V and 4 bases from J; bases unmatched to any gene: 15. CDR3 protein: CASSGRPGGQVGYGYTF. CDR3 DNA sequence: TGTGCCAGCAGCGGCCGCCCGGGTGGACAGGTGGGCTATGGCTACACCTTC. Drawing the rest from reference TRBV9 and TRBJ1-2, the complete variable domain is DSGVTQTPKHLITATGQRVTLRCSPRSGDLSVYWYQQSLDQGLQFLIQYYNGEERAKGNILERFSAQQFPDLHSELNLSSLELGDSALYFCASSGRPGGQVGYGYTFGSGTRLTVV.

On this clone: Different DNA sequences within this sample yield the same CDR3. This rearrangement joins TRBV18 to TRBJ2-7; TRBD1 aligns across 10 bases. In germline, CDR1 is KGHSH, CDR2 LQKENI. V dropped 3 bases and J dropped 7; count of bases not matched to a gene: 3. The CDR3 is 13 residues long. CDR3 amino acids: CASSPGQGREQYF. CDR3 bases: TGTGCCAGCTCACCGGGACAGGGGAGGGAGCAGTACTTC.

The chain uses TRBV7-2 and TRBJ1-5, with D possibly TRBD1 on 5 matching bases. Trimming cost V 3 bases and J 3 bases, with 6 bases left between them. This CDR3 region has 13 residues. Germline assignment: CDR1 SGHTA and CDR2 FQGNSA. The CDR3: CASSLDNNQPQHF. CDR3 nucleotides: TGTGCCAGCAGCTTGGACAACAATCAGCCCCAGCATTTT.

The chain has TRBV7-9 and TRBJ2-6; the D gene is possibly TRBD2 (6 bases). Deletions cut 2 bases from V and 2 bases from J, with 10 bases between. The germline gives CDR1 SEHNR, CDR2 FQNEAQ (reference sequence). The CDR3 is made up of 16 amino acids. DNA of the CDR3: TGTGCCAGCAGCTTATTGCGGGGTACTGGGGCCAACGTCCTGACTTTC. This encodes CASSLLRGTGANVLTF.

This rearrangement joins TRBV10-2 to TRBJ2-2; tentative D call: TRBD2 (5 bases). Germline loops: CDR1 WSHSY, CDR2 SAAADI. The CDR3 is 12 amino acids. V shed 9 bases and J shed 4 bases, with 9 bases lying between them. The CDR3 sequence is CASRRTTGELFF. The CDR3 coding sequence is TGCGCCAGTCGGAGGACCACCGGGGAGCTGTTTTTT.

The rearrangement links TRBV7-9 to TRBJ2-1, with 9 bases lining up with TRBD2. The CDR3 has 16 amino acids. CDR1 is SEHNR, CDR2 FQNEAQ, per germline (reference sequence). V lost 2 bases and J lost 8; bases outside the gene matches: 10. CDR3 sequence: CASSLMGGGAVYEQFF. The CDR3 DNA reads as TGTGCCAGCAGCTTAATGGGCGGGGGGGCGGTCTATGAGCAGTTCTTC.

This chain joins TRBV11-2 and TRBJ2-1, with D uncertain. Germline V CDR1 and CDR2: SGHAT, FQNNGV. This CDR3 is 11 amino acids long. V lost 5 bases to trimming and J lost 5 bases, with 4 bases between them. Here the CDR3 DNA reads TGTGCCAGCAGCCCCAACAATGAGCAGTTCTTC. This gives the protein CASSPNNEQFF.

The chain recombines TRBV7-2 with TRBJ1-2; D is perhaps TRBD1 (5 bases). The CDR3 contains 15 residues. Trimming pared 0 bases from V and 7 bases from J, leaving 15 bases between. Germline CDR1 and CDR2: SGHTA and FQGNSA. The CDR3 is CASSLALRQSSGYTF. The DNA of the CDR3 is TGTGCCAGCAGCTTAGCTTTGCGACAGAGCAGTGGCTACACCTTC. The full variable domain, rest sourced from reference TRBV7-2 and TRBJ1-2, is GAGVSQSPSNKVTEKGKDVELRCDPISGHTALYWYRQSLGQGLEFLIYFQGNSAPDKSGLPSDRFSAERTGGSVSTLTIQRTQQEDSAVYLCASSLALRQSSGYTFGSGTRLTVV.

The chain uses TRBV9 and TRBJ1-2; D is uncertain. Germline values: CDR1 SGDLS, CDR2 YYNGEE. V was shortened by 5 bases and J by 1 base, with 18 bases between the two germline ends. The CDR3 sequence is 16 residues long. The CDR3 region is CASSAIEPAINYGYTF. As DNA, the CDR3 is TGTGCCAGCAGTGCAATCGAGCCCGCTATTAACTATGGCTACACCTTC.

The chain has TRBV11-2 and TRBJ1-4; 8 bases align to TRBD1. Germline V lookup: CDR1 SGHAT, CDR2 FQNNGV. The CDR3 contains 15 residues. V trimming: 4 bases; J trimming: 6 bases; junction bases outside the gene matches: 7. The CDR3 here is CASSWRQGAYEKLFF. The DNA of the CDR3 is TGTGCCAGCAGCTGGCGCCAGGGGGCGTATGAAAAACTGTTTTTT.

The gene calls are TRBV11-2 and TRBJ1-6, with 9 bases matching TRBD1. The CDR3 extends over 17 amino acids. V shed 2 bases and J 4 bases; nucleotides not matched to a gene: 6. CDR1 and CDR2 (germline): SGHAT, FQNNGV. The CDR3 DNA reads TGTGCCAGCAGCTTACGAGGGACAGGGACATATAATTCACCCCTCCACTTT. Amino acid sequence: CASSLRGTGTYNSPLHF.

V is TRBV12-5 and J is TRBJ1-3; D unresolved. Trimming removed 1 base at V and 1 base at J, with 5 bases between. The CDR3 sequence is 14 residues long. Germline V gives CDR1 LGHNT, CDR2 FRNRAP. CDR3 protein: CASGLALSGNTIYF. CDR3 in DNA: TGTGCTAGTGGTTTGGCCCTATCTGGAAACACCATATATTTT.

This clone was counted between two and nine times. The rearrangement uses TRBV5-1 and TRBJ1-6; D perhaps matches TRBD1 (6 bases). CDR1 and CDR2 (germline): SGHRS, YFSETQ. This CDR3 is 14 amino acids long. Trimming left V 4 bases short and J 9 bases short, with 14 bases between. CDR3 sequence: CASSRTENSSPLHF. The CDR3 DNA is TGCGCCAGCAGCCGGACAGAGAATAGTTCACCCCTCCACTTT.

The genes are TRBV9 and TRBJ1-4; the match to TRBD1 covers 7 bases. Germline V gene sequence: CDR1 SGDLS, CDR2 YYNGEE. The junction had 7 bases not matched to a gene; V was cut back by 2 bases and J by 6 bases. The CDR3 sequence is 15 residues long. The CDR3 DNA is TGTGCCAGCAGCGTCCTTGGGGACAGTCATGAAAAACTGTTTTTT. The encoded protein is CASSVLGDSHEKLFF. Supplemented by reference TRBV9 and TRBJ1-4, the full variable domain reads DSGVTQTPKHLITATGQRVTLRCSPRSGDLSVYWYQQSLDQGLQFLIQYYNGEERAKGNILERFSAQQFPDLHSELNLSSLELGDSALYFCASSVLGDSHEKLFFGSGTQLSVL.

The CDR3: CASGQGTGYGYTF. As DNA, the CDR3 is TGTGCCAGTGGACAGGGTACGGGCTATGGCTACACCTTC. The chain links TRBV28 to TRBJ1-2; 8 bases line up with TRBD1. The length of the CDR3 is 13 residues. J was trimmed by 4 bases and V by 9 bases; bases with no gene match: 7. Germline CDR1 is MDHEN and CDR2 is SYDVKM.

The rearrangement joins TRBV27 to TRBJ1-1; 8 bases align to TRBD1. Trimming cost V 4 bases and J 2 bases; bases outside gene matches: 9. CDR3 size: 16 residues. CDR1 is MNHEY and CDR2 is SMNVEV in the germline V gene (reference sequence). In DNA form, the CDR3 reads TGTGCCAGCAGTTGGATCGGGACAGGAGATAACACTGAAGCTTTCTTT. It specifies CASSWIGTGDNTEAFF.

This chain connects TRBV28 to TRBJ2-7; 7 bases are shared with TRBD2. CDR1 is MDHEN and CDR2 is SYDVKM in the germline V gene. V lost 2 bases to trimming and J lost 0 bases; unmatched junction nucleotides: 4. This CDR3 spans 15 amino acids. CDR3 amino acids: CASSLLAEYSYEQYF. The CDR3 region has the DNA TGTGCCAGCAGTTTACTAGCGGAGTACTCCTACGAGCAGTACTTC.

CDR3 DNA sequence: TGTGCCAGTAACCCCTCCCAGGAAGATAACTATGGCTACACCTTC. Translation gives CASNPSQEDNYGYTF. V is TRBV19 and J is TRBJ1-2, with unresolved D. The CDR3 consists of 15 residues. With 7 bases removed from V and 1 base from J, the gap between germline ends came to 16 bases. The germline gives CDR1 LNHDA, CDR2 SQIVND (reference sequence).